These T cell receptor beta chains were read from a single sample in a study of blood T cell repertoires in COVID-19. Profiling relied on immunoSEQ multiplex PCR, and the TCRdb table lists in-frame clones only, not all of them. Among about 80,000 clones listed, 75% to 85% were seen once. The sequenced sample was peripheral blood. Receptors were obtained from a woman aged 40 to 55 with active or convalescent COVID-19. The CDR3 runs from the conserved cysteine through the conserved F or W. Each record gives: clone size, J gene, D gene, V gene, CDR3 DNA, CDR3 protein. A D gene is named only where the DNA matches it firmly. For some rows the clone size is stated as once, few or many, or as a class when expanded; others skip it.

clone size: -
J gene: TRBJ2-7
D gene: -
V gene: TRBV6-5
CDR3 DNA: TGTGCCAGCAGTTACTCGAGGGTAGGCTACTACTACGAGCAGTACTTC
CDR3 protein: CASSYSRVGYYYEQYF

clone size: -
J gene: TRBJ2-7
D gene: TRBD1
V gene: TRBV5-4
CDR3 DNA: TGTGCCAGCAGCGCCCAGGGGGCTTACGAGCAGTACTTC
CDR3 protein: CASSAQGAYEQYF

clone size: many
J gene: TRBJ2-1
D gene: TRBD2
V gene: TRBV6-2/TRBV6-3
CDR3 DNA: TGTGCCAGCAGTTCGGATCTAGCGGGGCTTTACCATGAGCAGTTCTTC
CDR3 protein: CASSSDLAGLYHEQFF

clone size: -
J gene: TRBJ1-1
D gene: -
V gene: TRBV5-6
CDR3 DNA: TGTGCCAGCAGCCAACCGGGGGGCGCGGGGACTGAAGCTTTCTTT
CDR3 protein: CASSQPGGAGTEAFF

clone size: -
J gene: TRBJ2-5
D gene: -
V gene: TRBV19
CDR3 DNA: TGTGCCAGTAGTATCACTAGAGGAGAGACCCAGTACTTC
CDR3 protein: CASSITRGETQYF

clone size: -
J gene: TRBJ1-4
D gene: -
V gene: TRBV18
CDR3 DNA: TGTGCCAGCTCACCGACAGCAACTAATGAAAAACTGTTTTTT
CDR3 protein: CASSPTATNEKLFF

clone size: once
J gene: TRBJ1-5
D gene: -
V gene: TRBV11-3
CDR3 DNA: TGTGCCAGCAGCTTTAGCAGCGATCAGCCCCAGCATTTT
CDR3 protein: CASSFSSDQPQHF

clone size: -
J gene: TRBJ1-5
D gene: -
V gene: TRBV19
CDR3 DNA: TGTGCCAGTAGTATCCAGATTTATAGCAATCAGCCCCAGCATTTT
CDR3 protein: CASSIQIYSNQPQHF

clone size: few
J gene: TRBJ2-7
D gene: -
V gene: TRBV28
CDR3 DNA: TGTGCCAGCAGTGTTACAGGTATCTTGGGGGGCGAGCAGTACTTC
CDR3 protein: CASSVTGILGGEQYF

clone size: -
J gene: TRBJ2-1
D gene: -
V gene: TRBV24-1
CDR3 DNA: TGTGCCACCAGTGGGCTCGTTAACAATGAGCAGTTCTTC
CDR3 protein: CATSGLVNNEQFF